The 21 T cell receptor beta chains presented below share a single source sample, sequenced in a study of T cell responses to AZD1222 COVID-19 vaccine. Generated by immunoSEQ multiplex PCR, the TCRdb table keeps only in-frame clones and is missing some. The profile covers about 150,000 clones, with approximately 90% appearing a single time and 3.2% taken by the ten largest. The sequencing used peripheral blood, collected 28 days after the second AZD1222 dose. The receptors come from an adult who received the AZD1222 COVID-19 vaccine.

V gene TRBV7-9 combines with J gene TRBJ1-2; D not certain. This CDR3 comprises 15 residues. Per germline, CDR1 SEHNR and CDR2 FQNEAQ (reference sequence). Trimming took 5 bases from V and 2 from J, leaving 15 bases between them. This chain's CDR3 is CASSPSGRTNYGYTF. CDR3 nucleotides: TGTGCCAGCAGCCCGTCGGGGAGGACCAACTATGGCTACACCTTC.

The gene calls are TRBV6-5 and TRBJ1-6, with D possibly being TRBD1 (5 bases). The germline V gene has CDR1 MNHEY and CDR2 SVGAGI. There are 15 residues in the CDR3. Trimming took 6 bases from V and 10 from J, leaving 19 bases between them. The CDR3: CASSVDRGERSPLHF. The CDR3 DNA is TGTGCCAGCAGCGTCGATCGGGGCGAAAGGTCACCCCTCCACTTT.

This clone came up a few times. The chain employs TRBV4-2 and TRBJ2-1; TRBD2 matches 8 bases. This CDR3 contains 19 residues. CDR1 is LGHNA and CDR2 is YNFKEQ in the germline V gene. V lost 1 base, J lost 1 base, and 12 bases stayed unmatched. The CDR3 DNA sequence: TGTGCCAGCAGCCAAGCGGGGGGTGAGGGCGGGAGGTCCTACAATGAGCAGTTCTTC. Amino acids: CASSQAGGEGGRSYNEQFF.

The gene calls are TRBV18 and TRBJ1-1, with D hard to call. V was pared by 6 bases and J by 0 bases, with 8 bases between. The germline gives CDR1 KGHSH, CDR2 LQKENI. This CDR3 region has 13 residues. The CDR3 bases are TGTGCCAGCTCGTCCCAGTTGAACACTGAAGCTTTCTTT. Residues: CASSSQLNTEAFF.

The sample holds one count of this clone. The chain combines TRBV6-5 with TRBJ2-3; 11 bases agree with TRBD2. The CDR3 has 15 amino acids. Germline CDR1 reads MNHEY; CDR2 reads SVGAGI. J gave up 6 bases and V 4 bases, and 6 bases lay outside the gene matches. CDR3 in amino acids: CASSLLAGAPDTQYF. The CDR3 region has the DNA TGTGCCAGCAGTTTACTAGCGGGAGCTCCGGATACGCAGTATTTT.

The CDR3 DNA reads as TGTGCCAGCAGTTTATCGGGTAATACCTACAATGAGCAGTTCTTC. Translation: CASSLSGNTYNEQFF. This rearrangement joins TRBV27 to TRBJ2-1, with unresolved D. The CDR3 is 15 amino acids. Trimming took off 0 bases at V and 2 bases at J, with 8 bases between the two ends. CDR1 and CDR2 (germline): MNHEY, SMNVEV (reference sequence).

This clone appeared a single time. This rearrangement joins TRBV10-3 to TRBJ2-1; D unresolved. Germline V gene sequence: CDR1 ENHRY, CDR2 SYGVKD. V dropped 7 bases and J dropped 0 bases, with 16 bases sitting between them. CDR3 size: 16 residues. The chain's CDR3 is CAIKGTHHLSYNEQFF. For the CDR3, the DNA is TGTGCCATCAAGGGAACACACCACCTCTCCTACAATGAGCAGTTCTTC.

The V gene is TRBV18, the J gene TRBJ1-2; 9 bases fit TRBD1. From germline, CDR1 is KGHSH and CDR2 LQKENI. CDR3 length equals 15 residues. V trimming: 0 bases; J trimming: 6 bases; junction bases outside the gene matches: 5. CDR3 nucleotides: TGTGCCAGCTCACCACCTGGGACAGGGAGGGATGGCTACACCTTC. It is translated as CASSPPGTGRDGYTF. Full variable domain (remainder filled in from reference TRBV18 and TRBJ1-2): NAGVMQNPRHLVRRRGQEARLRCSPMKGHSHVYWYRQLPEEGLKFMVYLQKENIIDESGMPKERFSAEFPKEGPSILRIQQVVRGDSAAYFCASSPPGTGRDGYTFGSGTRLTVV.

J is TRBJ2-4 and V is TRBV3-1 (or the pseudogene TRBV3-2); D might be TRBD2 (5 bases). From germline, CDR1 is LGHDT and CDR2 YNNKEL (reference sequence). Trimming removed 7 bases from V and 1 base from J, with 11 bases in between. The CDR3 covers 14 residues. CDR3 in amino acids: CASTPGVAKNIQYF. CDR3 nucleotide sequence: TGTGCCAGCACCCCCGGGGTGGCCAAAAACATTCAGTACTTC.

The chain joins TRBV7-9 to TRBJ1-3; the D gene is possibly TRBD1 (5 bases). CDR1 and CDR2 (germline): SEHNR, FQNEAQ (reference sequence). The CDR3 loop spans 15 amino acids. The ends were cut back, 5 bases at V and 4 bases at J, with 15 bases in the middle. The CDR3: CASSENLGAGNTIYF. CDR3 DNA: TGTGCCAGCAGCGAAAACCTCGGGGCCGGAAACACCATATATTTT.

The V call is TRBV11-2, the J call TRBJ2-7; 8 nucleotides agree with TRBD2. With 4 bases clipped from V and 3 bases from J, the junction kept 11 bases outside the gene matches. Germline CDR1 and CDR2: SGHAT and FQNNGV. The CDR3 length is 16 residues. The CDR3 nucleotides are TGTGCCAGCAGCTCACTTACTAGCGGCTACCACTACGAGCAGTACTTC. It specifies CASSSLTSGYHYEQYF.

This clone was observed once. The chain employs TRBV10-2 and TRBJ1-2, with D uncertain. Germline V gene lookup returns CDR1 WSHSY and CDR2 SAAADI. This CDR3 region has 12 residues. V lost 6 bases to trimming and J lost 4 bases, with 9 bases between them. CDR3 amino acids: CASRDGGYGYTF. CDR3 sequence (DNA): TGCGCCAGCAGGGACGGAGGCTATGGCTACACCTTC.

The rearrangement links TRBV3-1 (or the pseudogene TRBV3-2) to TRBJ1-2; 7 nucleotides align to TRBD1. The CDR3 is made up of 16 amino acids. Germline-derived CDR1 and CDR2 are LGHDT and YNNKEL (reference sequence). J lost 4 bases, V lost 6 bases, and 14 bases had no gene match. For the CDR3, the DNA is TGTGCCAGCAGTCTGCTTCCGGACAGGCGAGGCTATGGCTACACCTTC. Translation: CASSLLPDRRGYGYTF.

The V and J genes are TRBV6-5 and TRBJ1-3, with D possibly matching TRBD1 (6 bases). Trimming removed 2 bases at V and 2 bases at J, with 7 bases between. Looked up from germline, CDR1 is MNHEY and CDR2 is SVGAGI. The CDR3 has 14 residues. The CDR3 protein is CASSYGGPGNTIYF. The CDR3 DNA reads TGTGCCAGCAGTTACGGGGGCCCTGGAAACACCATATATTTT.

V usage is TRBV7-6 and J usage is TRBJ2-7; TRBD1 or TRBD2 may be the D gene (6 bases each). Per the germline V gene, CDR1 is SGHVS and CDR2 is FNYEAQ. The CDR3 is 16 amino acids. V was clipped by 1 base and J by 1 base, with 14 bases between them. For the CDR3, the DNA is TGTGCCAGCAGCTTAGGATCAGGAGGGGGATCCTACGAGCAGTACTTC. Translating it yields CASSLGSGGGSYEQYF.

The chain recombines TRBV5-4 with TRBJ1-1; TRBD1 agrees at 11 bases. Germline assignment: CDR1 SGHNT and CDR2 YYREEE (reference sequence). The CDR3 has 18 amino acids. Trimming cost V 3 bases and J 4 bases; bases outside gene matches: 14. Here the CDR3 reads CASSSGSGQGVMGTEAFF. The CDR3 coding sequence is TGTGCCAGCAGCTCCGGATCGGGACAGGGGGTGATGGGCACTGAAGCTTTCTTT.

This sequence joins TRBV5-1 and TRBJ2-7; TRBD1 is a possible D gene (6 bases). V lost 4 bases, J lost 3 bases, and 17 bases lay in between. Germline CDR1 is SGHRS and CDR2 is YFSETQ. The CDR3 extends over 15 amino acids. The CDR3 is CASSPFRGTFYEQYF. Here the CDR3 DNA reads TGCGCCAGCAGCCCCTTCAGGGGTACATTCTACGAGCAGTACTTC. Full variable domain (outside the CDR3, taken from reference TRBV5-1 and TRBJ2-7): KAGVTQTPRYLIKTRGQQVTLSCSPISGHRSVSWYQQTPGQGLQFLFEYFSETQRNKGNFPGRFSGRQFSNSRSEMNVSTLELGDSALYLCASSPFRGTFYEQYFGPGTRLTVT.

This chain links TRBV5-1 with TRBJ1-1, with unresolved D. V lost 2 bases to trimming and J lost 4 bases, with 18 bases between them. The CDR3 is 16 residues long. The germline V gene encodes CDR1 SGHRS and CDR2 YFSETQ. The CDR3 region is CASSFEVIEGITEAFF. The CDR3 DNA follows: TGCGCCAGCAGCTTTGAAGTTATTGAAGGGATCACTGAAGCTTTCTTT. The variable domain in full, completed from reference TRBV5-1 and TRBJ1-1, reads KAGVTQTPRYLIKTRGQQVTLSCSPISGHRSVSWYQQTPGQGLQFLFEYFSETQRNKGNFPGRFSGRQFSNSRSEMNVSTLELGDSALYLCASSFEVIEGITEAFFGQGTRLTVV.

This sequence joins TRBV2 and TRBJ2-3; unclear D gene. Germline CDR1 is SNHLY and CDR2 is FYNNEI. The V end lost 0 bases, the J end lost 8 bases, and 9 bases lay between the germline ends. The CDR3 spans 13 residues. CDR3 nucleotides: TGTGCCAGCAGTGAAGCGCTTCGGGTTACGCAGTATTTT. Translation: CASSEALRVTQYF. The full variable domain, in which reference TRBV2 and TRBJ2-3 provide the parts outside the CDR3, is EPEVTQTPSHQVTQMGQEVILRCVPISNHLYFYWYRQILGQKVEFLVSFYNNEISEKSEIFDDQFSVERPDGSNFTLKIRSTKLEDSAMYFCASSEALRVTQYFGPGTRLTVL.

In its sample, this clone was seen once. The V call is TRBV15, the J call TRBJ2-7, with D unclear. V was pared by 3 bases and J by 7 bases, with 10 bases between. There are 12 residues in the CDR3. CDR1 is LNHNV and CDR2 is YYDKDF in the germline V gene (reference sequence). The CDR3 nucleotides are TGTGCCACCAGCAGGGGAACCGGGGAGCAGTACTTC. It translates to CATSRGTGEQYF.

This chain joins TRBV18 and TRBJ1-4, with D possibly TRBD1 on 6 matching bases. Trimming took 3 bases from V and 8 from J, leaving 13 bases between them. Germline values: CDR1 KGHSH, CDR2 LQKENI. The CDR3 contains 14 residues. The CDR3 region is CASSPRGSEEKLFF. CDR3 bases: TGTGCCAGCTCACCGAGGGGGAGTGAAGAAAAACTGTTTTTT.